This TCR beta chain appears in the sequencing data of a study of response to subunit inactivated influenza vaccine. Study-wide points: Researchers suggested that each seasonal influenza vaccination recruits few new T cells.

Via MiXCR, TCRdb re-called the RT-PCR reads, giving one row per CDR3 protein. The table has some 800,000 distinct CDR3 sequences, around 20% seen once. This clonotype turned up a few times. Its target is unknown. The CDR3 length is 17 residues. The junction had 5 bases not matched to a gene; V was cut back by 2 bases and J by 2 bases. Looked up from germline, CDR1 is LGHNA and CDR2 is YNFKEQ. This receptor was identified in a man in his forties or fifties who received an inactivated influenza vaccine. The rearrangement links TRBV4-2 to TRBJ2-3; the match to TRBD2 covers 12 bases. The sequences come from PBMCs from blood, collected around 5 days after vaccination. The CDR3 DNA sequence: TGTGCCAGCAGCCAACGGACTAGCGGGGCCATCACAGATACGCAGTATTTT. Residues: CASSQRTSGAITDTQYF.